In this sample, the clone carrying this T cell receptor (beta chain) turned up a few times. Its antigen is currently unknown. The data belong to a study of blood T cells in healthy people across ages. Study-wide background: Per two T cells, template switching captured roughly one barcoded beta molecule.

Study results and caveats: It was not known whether donors were CMV positive (a possible confounder of expanded clonotype changes). It was the long-lived donors that had more naive CD4+ cells and higher diversity than aged donors.

V lost 4 bases and J 5 bases, leaving 15 bases between the germline ends. CDR1 and CDR2 from the germline V gene are SGDLS and YYNGEE. CDR3 length: 14 amino acids. Primers used in a second PCR of about 7 to 11 cycles were a sample-barcoded 5' primer and a J-beta primer mix. Each CDR3 protein is one row after TCRdb ran MiXCR on the 5' RACE reads. This table holds fewer than 2 million distinct CDR3 sequences, about two fifths found once. This clonotype was obtained from a human donor in good health. Material: blood. This rearrangement joins TRBV9 to TRBJ1-2; weak D call: TRBD1 (6 bases). CDR3 residues: CASSPRQDPYGYTF. The DNA for the CDR3 is TGTGCCAGCAGCCCACGACAGGATCCTTATGGCTACACCTTC.